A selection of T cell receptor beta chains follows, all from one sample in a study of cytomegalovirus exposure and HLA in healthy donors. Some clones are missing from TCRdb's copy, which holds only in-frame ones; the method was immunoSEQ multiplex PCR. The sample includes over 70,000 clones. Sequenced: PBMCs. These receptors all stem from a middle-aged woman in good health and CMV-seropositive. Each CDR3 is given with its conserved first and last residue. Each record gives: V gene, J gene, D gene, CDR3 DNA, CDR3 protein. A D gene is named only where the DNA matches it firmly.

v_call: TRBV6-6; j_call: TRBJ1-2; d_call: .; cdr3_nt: TGTGCCAGCAGTTACTTGGACAAGTATGGCTACACCTTC; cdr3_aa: CASSYLDKYGYTF
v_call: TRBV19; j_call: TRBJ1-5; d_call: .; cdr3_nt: TGTGCCAGTACCAGGGACTGGGGGGATAGCAATCAGCCCCAGCATTTT; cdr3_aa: CASTRDWGDSNQPQHF
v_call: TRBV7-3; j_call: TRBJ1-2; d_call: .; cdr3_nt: TGTGCCAGCAGCCCGGGGAGGGACTATGGCTACACCTTC; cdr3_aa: CASSPGRDYGYTF
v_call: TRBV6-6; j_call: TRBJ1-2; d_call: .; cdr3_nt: TGTGCCAGCAGTTACGGGAGTGGGCAGAACTATGGCTACACCTTC; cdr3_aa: CASSYGSGQNYGYTF
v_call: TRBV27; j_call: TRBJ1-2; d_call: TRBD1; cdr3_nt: TGTGCCAGCAGTTCGTCCCGGGACAGGGGGATAGCGGGTGGCTACACCTTC; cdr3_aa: CASSSSRDRGIAGGYTF
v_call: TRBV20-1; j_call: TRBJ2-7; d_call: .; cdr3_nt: TGCAGTGCTGGGACAAGCTACGAGCAGTACTTC; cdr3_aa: CSAGTSYEQYF
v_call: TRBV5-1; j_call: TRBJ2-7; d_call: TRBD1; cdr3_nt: TGCGCCAGCAGCCCCCGACAGGGACCTTCCTACGAGCAGTACTTC; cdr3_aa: CASSPRQGPSYEQYF
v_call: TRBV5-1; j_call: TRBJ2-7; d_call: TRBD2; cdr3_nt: TGCGCCAGCAGCTTGGTGGCTAGCGGGAGATACGAGCAGTACTTC; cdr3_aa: CASSLVASGRYEQYF
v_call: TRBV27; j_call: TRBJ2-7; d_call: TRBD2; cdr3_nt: TGTGCCAGCAGTTTATCCGGGAGGTTCTTGGGCGAGCAGTACTTC; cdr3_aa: CASSLSGRFLGEQYF
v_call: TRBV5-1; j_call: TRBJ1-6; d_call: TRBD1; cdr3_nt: TGCGCCAGCAGCCTACGGACAGGGCGGTCCTATAATTCACCCCTCCACTTT; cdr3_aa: CASSLRTGRSYNSPLHF
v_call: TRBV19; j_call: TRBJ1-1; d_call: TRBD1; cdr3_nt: TGTGCCAGTATTAGCCCTCTAACAGGGGATAAAGCTTTCTTT; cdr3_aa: CASISPLTGDKAFF
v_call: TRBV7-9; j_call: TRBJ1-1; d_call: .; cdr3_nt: TGTGCCAGCAGCATACTTAAAGACAGGCCGATTGAAGCTTTCTTT; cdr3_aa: CASSILKDRPIEAFF
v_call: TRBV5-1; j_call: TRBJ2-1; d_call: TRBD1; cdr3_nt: TGCGCCAGCAGCGTCCGGGACAGCTACAATGAGCAATTCTTC; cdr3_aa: CASSVRDSYNEQFF
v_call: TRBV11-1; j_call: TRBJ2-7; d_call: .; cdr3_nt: TGTGCCAGCAGCTCCGCCGGGTTCCGGGAGCAGTACTTC; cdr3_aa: CASSSAGFREQYF
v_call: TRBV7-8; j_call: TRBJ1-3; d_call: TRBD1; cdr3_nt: TGTGCCAGCAGCTTAGCGGACAGGGGATTCTCTGGAAACACCATATATTTT; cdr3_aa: CASSLADRGFSGNTIYF
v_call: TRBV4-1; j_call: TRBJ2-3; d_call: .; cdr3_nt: TGCGCCAGCAGCCAAGTGGACATAGGATTCACAGATACGCAGTATTTT; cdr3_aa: CASSQVDIGFTDTQYF
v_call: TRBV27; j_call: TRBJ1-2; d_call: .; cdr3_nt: TGTGCCAGCAGTTTAACGGGTTCAGGGGACTATGGCTACACCTTC; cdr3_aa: CASSLTGSGDYGYTF
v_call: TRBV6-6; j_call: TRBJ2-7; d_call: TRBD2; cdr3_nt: TGTGCCAGCAGTTACCTGCGGGAGCCCCTCGAGCAGTACTTC; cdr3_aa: CASSYLREPLEQYF
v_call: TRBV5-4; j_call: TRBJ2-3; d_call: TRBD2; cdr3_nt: TGTGCCAGCAGCGGGACGGGAGGACGGTCAGATACGCAGTATTTT; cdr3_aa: CASSGTGGRSDTQYF
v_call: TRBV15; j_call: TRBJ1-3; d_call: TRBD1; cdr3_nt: TGTGCCACCAGCGCGGACAGGGGTCGGGACACCATATATTTT; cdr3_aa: CATSADRGRDTIYF
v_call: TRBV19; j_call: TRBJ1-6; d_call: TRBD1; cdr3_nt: TGTGCCAGTAGTATAGACCGGGACAGGGCGATGAGTTCACCCCTCCACTTT; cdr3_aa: CASSIDRDRAMSSPLHF
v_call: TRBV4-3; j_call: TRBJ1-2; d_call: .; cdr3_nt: TGCGCCAGCAGCCAAGGGACAGTTGGGGATTACTATGGCTACACCTTC; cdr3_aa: CASSQGTVGDYYGYTF
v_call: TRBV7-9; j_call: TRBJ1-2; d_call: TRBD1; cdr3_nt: TGTGCCAGCAGCCTCGGGACAGGGGGCATTTGCACCTTC; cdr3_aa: CASSLGTGGICTF
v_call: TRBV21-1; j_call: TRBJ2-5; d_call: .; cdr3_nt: TGTGCCAGCAGCAAAGCTCTGGGAGGGGTTAAACACCAAGAGACCCAGTACTTC; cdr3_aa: CASSKALGGVKHQETQYF
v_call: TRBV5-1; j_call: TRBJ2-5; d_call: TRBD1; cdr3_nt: TGCGCCAGCAGCTGGACAGGGGGAAGAGAGACCCAGTACTTC; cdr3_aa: CASSWTGGRETQYF
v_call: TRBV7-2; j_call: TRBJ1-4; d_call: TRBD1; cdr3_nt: TGTGCCAGCAGCTACACAGGGGGGACTAATGAAAAACTGTTTTTT; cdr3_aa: CASSYTGGTNEKLFF
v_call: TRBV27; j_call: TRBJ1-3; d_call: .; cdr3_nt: TGTGCCAGCATACGTAGACCCCGGGTCCGCGAAATTATTGGAAACACCATATATTTT; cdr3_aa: CASIRRPRVREIIGNTIYF
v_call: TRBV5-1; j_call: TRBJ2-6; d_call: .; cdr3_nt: TGCGCCAGCATGAGCTCTGGGGCCAACGTCCTGACTTTC; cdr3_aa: CASMSSGANVLTF
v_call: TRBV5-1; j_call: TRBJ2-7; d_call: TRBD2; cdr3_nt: TGCGCCAGCAGCTTGGCCCCGGGAGGTTCGGACGAGCAGTACTTC; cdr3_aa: CASSLAPGGSDEQYF
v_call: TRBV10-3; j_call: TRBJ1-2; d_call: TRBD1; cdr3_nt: TGTGCCATCGGAGGACAGGGAGTAGATGGAGAGTATGGCTACACCTTC; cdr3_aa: CAIGGQGVDGEYGYTF
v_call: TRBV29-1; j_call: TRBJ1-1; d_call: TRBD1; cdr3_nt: TGCAGCGTTGGCCCGACAGGGGGCAACACTGAAGCTTTCTTT; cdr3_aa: CSVGPTGGNTEAFF
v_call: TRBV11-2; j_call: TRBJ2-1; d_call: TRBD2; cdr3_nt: TGTGCCAGCAGCTCGGGACTAGCGGGGTCGAATGAGCAGTTCTTC; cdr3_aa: CASSSGLAGSNEQFF
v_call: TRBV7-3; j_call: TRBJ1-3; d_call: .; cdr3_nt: TGTGCCAGCAGCTTAAATAGGGGTAGTTTAAAGGGAAACACCATATATTTT; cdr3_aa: CASSLNRGSLKGNTIYF
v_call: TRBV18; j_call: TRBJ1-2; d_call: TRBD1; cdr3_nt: TGTGCCAGCTCACCCCTAGGGACAGACCCCTATGGCTACACCTTC; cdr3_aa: CASSPLGTDPYGYTF
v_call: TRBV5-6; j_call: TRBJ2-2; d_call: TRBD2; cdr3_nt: TGTGCCAGCAGTTCCCTTCGGGGGGTAATCGGGGAGCTGTTTTTT; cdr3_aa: CASSSLRGVIGELFF
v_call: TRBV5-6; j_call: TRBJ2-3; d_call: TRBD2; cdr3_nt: TGTGCCAGCAGCTTGGTACTAGCGGGGGGCCTACTAGATACGCAGTATTTT; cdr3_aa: CASSLVLAGGLLDTQYF
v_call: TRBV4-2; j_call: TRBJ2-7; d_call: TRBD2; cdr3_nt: TGTGCCAGCAGCCAAGGTGGAGGAGCGGGGGTGCAGTACTTC; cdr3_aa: CASSQGGGAGVQYF
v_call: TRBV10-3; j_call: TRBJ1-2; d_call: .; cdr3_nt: TGTGCCATCAGGTCCGGGAACAGGGTAGGCGGCTACACCTTC; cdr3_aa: CAIRSGNRVGGYTF
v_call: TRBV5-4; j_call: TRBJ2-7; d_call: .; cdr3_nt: TGTGCCAGCAGCCCCAAGAATACGGGGGACTACGAGCAGTACTTC; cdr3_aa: CASSPKNTGDYEQYF